This TCR beta chain stems from a study of identical twins. Notes on the study in general: Where beta out-of-frame sequences were concerned, excess twin sharing was weaker.

This CDR3 has 14 residues. V was clipped by 6 bases and J by 2 bases; unmatched bases: 4. One entry per CDR3 protein, called by TCRdb with MiXCR from the 5' RACE reads. The table shows roughly 720,000 distinct CDR3 sequences, with roughly 18% occurring only once. Comments on this clonotype: What it recognizes is unknown.

The data were also submitted as part of a second study, on T cells expressing NK-cell markers.

What was sequenced was PBMCs. This TCR was recovered from a woman in her late teens or twenties in good health. This rearrangement joins TRBV12-3 or TRBV12-4 to TRBJ2-3; 8 nucleotides align to TRBD2. CDR3 DNA: TGTGCCAGCAGCAAGCGGGAGCCCACAGATACGCAGTATTTT. Protein product: CASSKREPTDTQYF.